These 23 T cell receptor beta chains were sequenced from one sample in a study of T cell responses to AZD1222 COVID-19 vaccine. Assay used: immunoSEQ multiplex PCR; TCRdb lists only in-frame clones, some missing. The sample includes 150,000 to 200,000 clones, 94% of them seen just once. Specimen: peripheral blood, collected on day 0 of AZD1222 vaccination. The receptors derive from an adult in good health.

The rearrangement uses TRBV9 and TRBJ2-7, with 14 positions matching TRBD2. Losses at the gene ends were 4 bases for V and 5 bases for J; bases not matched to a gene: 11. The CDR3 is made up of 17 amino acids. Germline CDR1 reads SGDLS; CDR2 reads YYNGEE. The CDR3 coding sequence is TGTGCCAGCAGCCCCCAAGTGGCGGGACTAGCGGGAGACGAGCAGTACTTC. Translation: CASSPQVAGLAGDEQYF. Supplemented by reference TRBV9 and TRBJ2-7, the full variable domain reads DSGVTQTPKHLITATGQRVTLRCSPRSGDLSVYWYQQSLDQGLQFLIQYYNGEERAKGNILERFSAQQFPDLHSELNLSSLELGDSALYFCASSPQVAGLAGDEQYFGPGTRLTVT.

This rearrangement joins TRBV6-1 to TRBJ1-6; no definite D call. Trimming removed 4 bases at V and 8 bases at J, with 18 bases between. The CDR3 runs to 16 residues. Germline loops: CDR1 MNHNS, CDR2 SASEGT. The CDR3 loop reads CASSVPRQIEDSPLHF. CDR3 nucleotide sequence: TGTGCCAGCAGTGTTCCGCGACAAATCGAAGATTCACCCCTCCACTTT.

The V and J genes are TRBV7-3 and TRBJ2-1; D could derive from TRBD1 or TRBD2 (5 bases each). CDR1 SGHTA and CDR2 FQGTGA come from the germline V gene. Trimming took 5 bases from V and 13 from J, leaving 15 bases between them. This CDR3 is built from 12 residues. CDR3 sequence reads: CASSSTGTPQFF. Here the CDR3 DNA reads TGTGCCAGCAGCAGTACCGGGACCCCCCAGTTCTTC. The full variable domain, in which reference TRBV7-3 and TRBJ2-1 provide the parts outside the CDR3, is GAGVSQTPSNKVTEKGKYVELRCDPISGHTALYWYRQSLGQGPEFLIYFQGTGAADDSGLPNDRFFAVRPEGSVSTLKIQRTERGDSAVYLCASSSTGTPQFFGPGTRLTVL.

CDR3 DNA: TGTGCCAGCAGTCTAGCCCGGTGGGGGGCCGGGGAGCTGTTTTTT. Translated: CASSLARWGAGELFF. The chain uses TRBV27 and TRBJ2-2, with D possibly matching TRBD2 (6 bases). The germline V gene encodes CDR1 MNHEY and CDR2 SMNVEV (reference sequence). This CDR3 is built from 15 residues. V shed 5 bases and J shed 6 bases, with 16 bases lying between them.

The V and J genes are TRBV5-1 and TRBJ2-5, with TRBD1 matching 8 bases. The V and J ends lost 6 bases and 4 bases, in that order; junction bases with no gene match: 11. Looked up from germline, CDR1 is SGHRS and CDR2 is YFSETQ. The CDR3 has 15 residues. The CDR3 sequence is CASKTLGQGRETQYF. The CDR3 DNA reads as TGCGCCAGCAAGACCCTTGGACAGGGCCGAGAGACCCAGTACTTC. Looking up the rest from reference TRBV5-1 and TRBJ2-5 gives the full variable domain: KAGVTQTPRYLIKTRGQQVTLSCSPISGHRSVSWYQQTPGQGLQFLFEYFSETQRNKGNFPGRFSGRQFSNSRSEMNVSTLELGDSALYLCASKTLGQGRETQYFGPGTRLLVL.

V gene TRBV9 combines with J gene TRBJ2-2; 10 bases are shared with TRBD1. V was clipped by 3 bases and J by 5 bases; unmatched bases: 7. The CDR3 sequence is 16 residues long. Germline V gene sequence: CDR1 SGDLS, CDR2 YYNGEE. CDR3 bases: TGTGCCAGCAGCGCGCTTCGACAGGGGGCGACCGGGGAGCTGTTTTTT. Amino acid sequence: CASSALRQGATGELFF.

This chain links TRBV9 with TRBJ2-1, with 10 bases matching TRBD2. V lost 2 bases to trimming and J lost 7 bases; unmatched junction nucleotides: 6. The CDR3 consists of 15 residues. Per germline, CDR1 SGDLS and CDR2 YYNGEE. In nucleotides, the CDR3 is TGTGCCAGCAGCGTGAGCGGGAGGGCCGCGAATGAGCAGTTCTTC. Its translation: CASSVSGRAANEQFF.

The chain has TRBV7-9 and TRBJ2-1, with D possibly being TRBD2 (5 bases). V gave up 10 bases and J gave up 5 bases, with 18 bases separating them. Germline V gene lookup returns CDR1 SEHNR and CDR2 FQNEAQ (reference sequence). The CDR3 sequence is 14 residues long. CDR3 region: CANQGGQLDNEQFF. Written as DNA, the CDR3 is TGTGCCAACCAAGGCGGGCAGCTGGACAATGAGCAGTTCTTC. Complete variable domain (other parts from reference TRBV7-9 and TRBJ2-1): DTGVSQNPRHKITKRGQNVTFRCDPISEHNRLYWYRQTLGQGPEFLTYFQNEAQLEKSRLLSDRFSAERPKGSFSTLEIQRTEQGDSAMYLCANQGGQLDNEQFFGPGTRLTVL.

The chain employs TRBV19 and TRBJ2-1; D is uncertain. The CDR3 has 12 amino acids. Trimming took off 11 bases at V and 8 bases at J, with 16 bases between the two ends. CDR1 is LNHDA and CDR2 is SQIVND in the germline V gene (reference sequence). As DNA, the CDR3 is TGTGCCTCCGCCCCTGGAAACCATGAGCAGTTCTTC. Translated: CASAPGNHEQFF.

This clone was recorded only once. The CDR3 DNA sequence: TGTGCCAGCAAAATAGGGGGCAGGGGGTATCAGCCCCAGCATTTT. Its protein product is CASKIGGRGYQPQHF. This chain connects TRBV6-5 to TRBJ1-5; 7 nucleotides line up with TRBD1. The V gene end was trimmed by 7 bases and the J gene end by 5 bases; junction bases not matched to a gene: 11. The CDR3 covers 15 residues. Germline values: CDR1 MNHEY, CDR2 SVGAGI.

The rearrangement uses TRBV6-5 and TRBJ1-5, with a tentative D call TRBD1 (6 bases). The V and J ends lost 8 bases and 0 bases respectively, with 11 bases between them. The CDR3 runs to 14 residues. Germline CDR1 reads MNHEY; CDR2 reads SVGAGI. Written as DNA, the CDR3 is TGTGCCAGCCGGACAGAATATAGCAATCAGCCCCAGCATTTT. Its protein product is CASRTEYSNQPQHF.

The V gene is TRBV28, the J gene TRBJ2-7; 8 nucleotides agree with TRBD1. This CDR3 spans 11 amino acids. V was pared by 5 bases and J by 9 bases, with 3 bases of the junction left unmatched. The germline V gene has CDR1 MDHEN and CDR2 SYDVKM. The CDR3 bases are TGTGCCAGCAGTCGGGGGACAGGGCAGTACTTC. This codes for CASSRGTGQYF.

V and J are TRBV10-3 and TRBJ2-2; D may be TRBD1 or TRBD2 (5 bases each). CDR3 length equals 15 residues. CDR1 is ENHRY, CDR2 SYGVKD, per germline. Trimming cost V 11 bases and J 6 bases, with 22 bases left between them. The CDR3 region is CASAGVGMGPGELFF. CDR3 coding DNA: TGTGCCTCCGCCGGTGTCGGGATGGGGCCCGGGGAGCTGTTTTTT.

The CDR3: CASSLDPSGTYEQYF. CDR3 in DNA: TGCGCCAGCAGCTTGGATCCCAGCGGCACCTACGAGCAGTACTTC. V usage is TRBV5-1 and J usage is TRBJ2-7; TRBD2 might be the D (5 bases). This CDR3 is 15 amino acids long. With 0 bases removed from V and 2 bases from J, the gap between germline ends came to 12 bases. In germline, CDR1 is SGHRS, CDR2 YFSETQ.

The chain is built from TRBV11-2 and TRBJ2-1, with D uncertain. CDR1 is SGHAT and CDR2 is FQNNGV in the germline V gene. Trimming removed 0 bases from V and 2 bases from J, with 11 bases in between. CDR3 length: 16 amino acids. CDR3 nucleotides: TGTGCCAGCAGCTTAGAAATCGGGCTCCCCTACAATGAGCAGTTCTTC. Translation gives CASSLEIGLPYNEQFF. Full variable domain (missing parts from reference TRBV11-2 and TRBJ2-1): EAGVAQSPRYKIIEKRQSVAFWCNPISGHATLYWYQQILGQGPKLLIQFQNNGVVDDSQLPKDRFSAERLKGVDSTLKIQPAKLEDSAVYLCASSLEIGLPYNEQFFGPGTRLTVL.

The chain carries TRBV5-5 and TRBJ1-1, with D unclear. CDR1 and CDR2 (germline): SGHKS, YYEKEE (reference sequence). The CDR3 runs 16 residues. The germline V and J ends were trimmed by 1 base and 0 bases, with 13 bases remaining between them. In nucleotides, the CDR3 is TGTGCCAGCAGCTTGCCGGTACAGTCCATGAACACTGAAGCTTTCTTT. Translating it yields CASSLPVQSMNTEAFF.

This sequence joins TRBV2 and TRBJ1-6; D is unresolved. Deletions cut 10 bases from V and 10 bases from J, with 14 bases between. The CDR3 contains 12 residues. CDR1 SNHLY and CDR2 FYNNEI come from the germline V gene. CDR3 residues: CAIIGGGSPLHF. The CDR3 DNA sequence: TGTGCCATCATTGGAGGTGGATCACCCCTCCACTTT.

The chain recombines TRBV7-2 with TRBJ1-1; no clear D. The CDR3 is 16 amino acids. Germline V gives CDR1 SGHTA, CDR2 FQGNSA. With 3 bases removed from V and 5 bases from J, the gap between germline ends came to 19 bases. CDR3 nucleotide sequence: TGTGCCAGCAGCTTGACAAGGTTGGGGTCAGCAACTGAAGCTTTCTTT. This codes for CASSLTRLGSATEAFF.

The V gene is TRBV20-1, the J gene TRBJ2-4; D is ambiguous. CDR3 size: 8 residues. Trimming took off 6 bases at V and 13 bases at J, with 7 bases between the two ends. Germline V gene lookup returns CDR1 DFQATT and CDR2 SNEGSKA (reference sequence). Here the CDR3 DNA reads TGCAGTGCGGGGAAACAGTACTTC. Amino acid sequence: CSAGKQYF.

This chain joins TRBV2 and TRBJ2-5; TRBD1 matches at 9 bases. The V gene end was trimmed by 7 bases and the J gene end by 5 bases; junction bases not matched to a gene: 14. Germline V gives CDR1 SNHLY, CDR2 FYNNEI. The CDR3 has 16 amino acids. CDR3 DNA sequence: TGTGCCAGCACCTCCCGAGTGGGACAGGGTCGGGAGACCCAGTACTTC. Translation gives CASTSRVGQGRETQYF.

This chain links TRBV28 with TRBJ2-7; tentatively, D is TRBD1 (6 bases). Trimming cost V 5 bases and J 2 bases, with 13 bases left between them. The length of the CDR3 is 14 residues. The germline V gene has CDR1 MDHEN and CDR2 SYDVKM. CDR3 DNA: TGTGCCAGCAGTCCGGACAGTCCTACCTACGAGCAGTACTTC. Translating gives CASSPDSPTYEQYF.

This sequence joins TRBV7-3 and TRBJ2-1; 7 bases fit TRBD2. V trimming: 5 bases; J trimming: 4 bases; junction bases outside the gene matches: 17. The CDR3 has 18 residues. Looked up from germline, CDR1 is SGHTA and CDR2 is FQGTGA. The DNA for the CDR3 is TGTGCCAGCAGCACGTGGATGCGGGAGCGGTGGATGTACAATGAGCAGTTCTTC. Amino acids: CASSTWMRERWMYNEQFF.

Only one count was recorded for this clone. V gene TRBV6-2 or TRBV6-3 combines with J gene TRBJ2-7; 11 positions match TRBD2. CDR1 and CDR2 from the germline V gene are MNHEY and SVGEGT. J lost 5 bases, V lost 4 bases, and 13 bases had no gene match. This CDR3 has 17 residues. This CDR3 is CASSFMGLAAWENEQYF. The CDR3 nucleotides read TGTGCCAGCAGTTTTATGGGACTAGCGGCTTGGGAGAACGAGCAGTACTTC.